This T cell receptor beta chain was recovered during a study of CD8 T cells in Susac syndrome. The RNA input was roughly 0.5 to 1 ug, and it was reverse transcribed with random hexamers. TCRdb reanalysed the immunoSEQ multiplex PCR reads using MiXCR and keeps one entry per CDR3 protein. Of 65,000 to 90,000 distinct CDR3 sequences listed, just under 95% were seen once; the top ten hold approximately 0.38%. Between the trimmed V and J ends, which lost 5 bases and 0 bases, there was a span of 16 bases. The CDR3 covers 16 residues. Germline assignment: CDR1 LGHDT and CDR2 YNNKEL (reference sequence). The V gene is TRBV3-1, the J gene TRBJ1-2; D is unclear. What was sequenced was CD8+ T cells from PBMCs. This receptor was obtained from a human donor with multiple sclerosis. The CDR3 protein is CASSSQNTAANYGYTF. CDR3 nucleotides: TGTGCCAGCAGCTCACAAAATACAGCAGCTAACTATGGCTACACCTTC.